What follows is one T cell receptor (beta chain) and its context. In the original workflow: Reference gene primer amplification gave estimated nucleated cell counts. The repertoire was sequenced with immunoSEQ multiplex PCR; TCRdb's copy has only in-frame clones and lacks some. From that table come the V and J calls and clone size; the DNA was used to work out D and trimming. The repertoire holds around 180,000 clones, with under 85% as singletons. This sample was included in a study of blood T cell repertoires in COVID-19. Study-level information: Samples of COVID-19 (acute and convalescent) were obtained from the United States, Italy and Spain. PBMCs, B-cell-depleted T cells, or T cells were the source of the cDNA or gDNA that made up the material.

Germline V gene lookup returns CDR1 MNHEY and CDR2 SVGAGI. The CDR3 spans 15 residues. The V gene end was trimmed by 2 bases and the J gene end by 0 bases; junction bases not matched to a gene: 2. The TCR originated in a woman at least 80 years old with acute or convalescent COVID-19. Sequencing was done on a sample of peripheral blood. The rearrangement uses TRBV6-5 and TRBJ2-7, with TRBD1 matching 9 bases. The CDR3 sequence: CASSYGQGISYEQYF. In nucleotides, the CDR3 is TGTGCCAGCAGTTACGGACAGGGGATCTCCTACGAGCAGTACTTC.